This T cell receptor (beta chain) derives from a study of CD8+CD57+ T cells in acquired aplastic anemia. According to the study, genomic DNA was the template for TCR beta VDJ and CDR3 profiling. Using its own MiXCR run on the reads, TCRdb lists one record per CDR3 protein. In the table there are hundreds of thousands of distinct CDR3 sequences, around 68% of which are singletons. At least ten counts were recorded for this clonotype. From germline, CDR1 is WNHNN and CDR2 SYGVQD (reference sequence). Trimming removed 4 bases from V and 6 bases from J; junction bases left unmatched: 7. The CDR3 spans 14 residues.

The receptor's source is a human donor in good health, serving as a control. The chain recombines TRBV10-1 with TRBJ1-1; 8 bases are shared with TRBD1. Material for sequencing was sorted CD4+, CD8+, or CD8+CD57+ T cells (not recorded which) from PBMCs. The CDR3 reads CASSGEGQGAEAFF. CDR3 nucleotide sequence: TGCGCCAGCAGTGGGGAAGGACAGGGCGCTGAAGCTTTCTTT.